The 30 T cell receptor beta chains presented below share a single source sample, sequenced in a study of regulatory T cells in long-lasting Graves disease. Arm-PCR with iRepertoire HTBI primers amplified the CDR3 regions for these TCR beta libraries. A single record per CDR3 protein comes from TCRdb applying MiXCR to the multiplex PCR reads. The table lists around 400,000 distinct CDR3 sequences, around 15% of them singletons. Documented time point: newly diagnosed GD, antithyroid drugs for less than 3 months. PBMCs provided the RNA from which the TCR library was made. Sequencing used peripheral blood mononuclear cells (PBMCs), obtained at new diagnosis, from a patient treated with antithyroid drugs. These receptor sequences come from a female donor with Graves disease.

For this clonotype: A much larger clone is a single base away; this may be a read error. This chain links TRBV7-9 with TRBJ2-1, with D perhaps being TRBD1 or TRBD2 (5 bases each). V was trimmed by 5 bases and J by 13 bases, leaving 21 bases between them. Germline CDR1 reads SEHNR; CDR2 reads FQNEAQ (reference sequence). This CDR3 is built from 14 residues. The CDR3 region is CASSPYRDEETQFF. The DNA for the CDR3 is TGTGCCAGCAGCCCATACCGGGACGAAGAGACCCAGTTCTTC.

This clonotype was counted at least ten times. This chain links TRBV30 with TRBJ2-1, with D hard to call. The CDR3 runs 13 residues. CDR1 and CDR2 from the germline V gene are GTSNPN and SVGIG (reference sequence). V lost 1 base and J lost 9, with 13 bases in between. The CDR3 nucleotides are TGTGCCTGGAGTGACTACCGTCGTGGTGAGCAGTTCTTC. It translates to CAWSDYRRGEQFF.

In its sample, this clonotype was seen many times. The genes are TRBV2 and TRBJ1-2, with 9 bases lining up with TRBD1. The CDR3 loop spans 13 amino acids. The junction had 5 bases not matched to a gene; V was cut back by 4 bases and J by 8 bases. The germline V gene encodes CDR1 SNHLY and CDR2 FYNNEI. CDR3 sequence (DNA): TGTGCCAGCAGTGTAGGGACAGGGATAGGCTACACCTTC. Residues: CASSVGTGIGYTF. Full variable domain (missing parts from reference TRBV2 and TRBJ1-2): EPEVTQTPSHQVTQMGQEVILRCVPISNHLYFYWYRQILGQKVEFLVSFYNNEISEKSEIFDDQFSVERPDGSNFTLKIRSTKLEDSAMYFCASSVGTGIGYTFGSGTRLTVV.

This clonotype was detected many times. The chain has TRBV6-2 or TRBV6-3 and TRBJ1-1; a weak D match, TRBD1 (6 bases). There are 15 residues in the CDR3. V was trimmed by 5 bases and J by 1 base, leaving 14 bases between them. Germline loops: CDR1 MNHEY, CDR2 SVGEGT. CDR3 coding DNA: TGTGCCAGCAGTGAGCGGGGGGCGAGGAACACTGAAGCTTTCTTT. Its translation: CASSERGARNTEAFF.

The sample holds a few counts of this clonotype. The chain combines TRBV12-3 or TRBV12-4 with TRBJ1-5; TRBD1 aligns across 7 bases. Trimming cost V 3 bases and J 10 bases; bases outside gene matches: 3. The CDR3 is made up of 12 amino acids. The CDR3, as DNA: TGTGCCAGCAGTTTCAACAGGGGACCCCAGCATTTT. Translated, it gives CASSFNRGPQHF.

This clonotype was seen only a few times. The V gene is TRBV12-3 or TRBV12-4, the J gene TRBJ2-6; the D gene is possibly TRBD2 (7 bases). The CDR3 length is 17 residues. V gave up 2 bases and J gave up 2 bases, with 13 bases separating them. CDR3 amino acids: CASSLRGARAGANVLTF. The CDR3 bases are TGTGCCAGCAGTTTACGGGGGGCCCGTGCTGGGGCCAACGTCCTGACTTTC.

At least ten counts were recorded for this clonotype. The rearrangement joins TRBV7-9 to TRBJ2-1, with D perhaps matching TRBD2 (5 bases). V lost 1 base, J lost 8 bases, and 18 bases lay in between. The CDR3 has 16 amino acids. Germline V lookup: CDR1 SEHNR, CDR2 FQNEAQ (reference sequence). CDR3 bases: TGTGCCAGCAGCTTAGTGGCAGAGGCCTGGGGAGATGAGCAGTTCTTC. The encoded protein is CASSLVAEAWGDEQFF.

V gene TRBV7-9 combines with J gene TRBJ1-1, with 8 bases that match TRBD1. This CDR3 is 14 amino acids long. Per the germline V gene, CDR1 is SEHNR and CDR2 is FQNEAQ (reference sequence). Trimming took 4 bases from V and 4 from J; bases not matched to a gene: 5. The CDR3 DNA follows: TGTGCCAGCAGCTCAAATACAGGGGGCACTGAAGCTTTCTTT. Translation: CASSSNTGGTEAFF.

This rearrangement joins TRBV19 to TRBJ2-5; 9 positions match TRBD2. V lost 5 bases and J lost 3; bases outside the gene matches: 4. The germline V gene has CDR1 LNHDA and CDR2 SQIVND (reference sequence). The length of the CDR3 is 14 residues. The CDR3 bases are TGTGCCAGTAGTCGCCCTAGCGGGGAAGAGACCCAGTACTTC. Translation gives CASSRPSGEETQYF.

This clonotype was detected ten times or more. V gene TRBV12-3 or TRBV12-4 combines with J gene TRBJ2-6, with D possibly being TRBD1 (5 bases). This CDR3 has 17 residues. Trimming pared 4 bases from V and 1 base from J, leaving 14 bases between. The CDR3 loop is CASSSDTLASGANVLTF. CDR3 DNA: TGTGCCAGCAGTTCGGACACCCTTGCTTCTGGGGCCAACGTCCTGACTTTC.

This clonotype has ten or more counts. V and J are TRBV3-1 and TRBJ1-1; 9 bases fit TRBD1. Germline assignment: CDR1 LGHDT and CDR2 YNNKEL (reference sequence). V lost 5 bases and J lost 10; bases outside the gene matches: 14. The CDR3 is made up of 15 amino acids. As DNA, the CDR3 is TGTGCCAGCAGCGTACTACAGGGGGCCCGTTATGGAGCTTTCTTT. Protein: CASSVLQGARYGAFF. The full variable domain, completed using reference TRBV3-1 and TRBJ1-1, is DTAVSQTPKYLVTQMGNDKSIKCEQNLGHDTMYWYKQDSKKFLKIMFSYNNKELIINETVPNRFSPKSPDKAHLNLHINSLELGDSAVYFCASSVLQGARYGAFFGQGTRLTVV.

This clonotype was counted a few times. The genes are TRBV9 and TRBJ2-5, with unresolved D. Germline V lookup: CDR1 SGDLS, CDR2 YYNGEE. The CDR3 is 14 residues long. V lost 0 bases, J lost 2 bases, and 8 bases lay in between. The CDR3 DNA reads TGTGCCAGCAGCGTAGCTCCCGATCAAGAGACCCAGTACTTC. This sequence encodes CASSVAPDQETQYF.

This clonotype showed up just a few times. The rearrangement uses TRBV25-1 and TRBJ1-2; the D is unclear. CDR1 and CDR2 (germline): MGHDK, SYGVNS. Trimming removed 1 base from V and 7 bases from J, with 22 bases in between. This CDR3 has 17 amino acids. CDR3 coding DNA: TGTGCCAGCAGTGAATGGGGTGACCGGCTGAAACCGGTTGGCTACACCTTC. This sequence encodes CASSEWGDRLKPVGYTF.

This clonotype was seen only a few times. DNA for the CDR3: TGTGCCAGCAACGCCTGGACATTTGACACTGAAGCTTTCTTT. It is translated as CASNAWTFDTEAFF. The genes are TRBV6-1 and TRBJ1-1; D may be TRBD1 (5 bases). The CDR3 spans 14 residues. The germline CDR1 and CDR2 sequences are MNHNS and SASEGT. V lost 7 bases to trimming and J lost 3 bases, with 15 bases between them.

This clonotype was detected a few times. The chain joins TRBV11-2 to TRBJ1-3; D remains ambiguous. This CDR3 has 15 residues. Per the germline V gene, CDR1 is SGHAT and CDR2 is FQNNGV. Deletions cut 3 bases from V and 0 bases from J, with 9 bases between. The CDR3 DNA follows: TGTGCCAGCAGCTTGGAACCCCGCTCTGGAAACACCATATATTTT. This gives the protein CASSLEPRSGNTIYF.

The V call is TRBV6-5, the J call TRBJ1-6, with no clear D. CDR3 length: 13 residues. Germline-derived CDR1 and CDR2 are MNHEY and SVGAGI. V was pared by 4 bases and J by 6 bases, with 7 bases between. The chain's CDR3 is CASSLESNSPLHF. DNA of the CDR3: TGTGCCAGCAGTTTAGAGAGTAATTCACCCCTCCACTTT.

This clonotype was seen at least ten times. This chain joins TRBV5-1 and TRBJ1-1; D gene ambiguous. Germline V gene sequence: CDR1 SGHRS, CDR2 YFSETQ. The V end lost 0 bases, the J end lost 4 bases, and 13 bases lay between the germline ends. This CDR3 has 15 amino acids. CDR3 coding DNA: TGCGCCAGCAGCTTGGATCCCAGACCCGTCACTGAAGCTTTCTTT. Translated: CASSLDPRPVTEAFF.

This clonotype appeared many times. This rearrangement joins TRBV12-3 or TRBV12-4 to TRBJ2-3; no clear D gene. The CDR3 runs 15 residues. Trimming stripped 2 bases from V and 0 bases from J, with 9 bases between. The CDR3 is CASSLWISSTDTQYF. CDR3 in DNA: TGTGCCAGCAGTTTATGGATATCTAGCACAGATACGCAGTATTTT.

This clonotype was seen only a few times. The chain is built from TRBV6-2 or TRBV6-3 and TRBJ1-1, with TRBD1 matching over 9 bases. Germline CDR1 MNHEY, CDR2 SVGEGT. V was pared by 6 bases and J by 5 bases, with 10 bases of the junction left unmatched. The CDR3 runs to 15 residues. This CDR3 reads CASRITGGKGTEAFF. The CDR3 DNA sequence: TGTGCCAGCAGGATTACAGGGGGCAAGGGGACTGAAGCTTTCTTT.

The V call is TRBV29-1, the J call TRBJ2-5; no clear D. Per germline, CDR1 SQVTM and CDR2 ANQGSEA. V lost 4 bases and J lost 2, with 8 bases in between. This CDR3 region has 12 residues. The CDR3 region is CSVGPLQETQYF. For the CDR3, the DNA is TGCAGCGTTGGACCCCTACAAGAGACCCAGTACTTC.

In this sample, this clonotype turned up many times. This rearrangement joins TRBV6-1 to TRBJ1-5; unclear D gene. Germline CDR1 reads MNHNS; CDR2 reads SASEGT. The CDR3 has 14 residues. The V gene lost 10 bases and the J gene lost 0 bases, with 13 bases spanning the gap. The DNA for the CDR3 is TGTGCCACCCGACGGTTAGATAGCAATCAGCCCCAGCATTTT. This gives the protein CATRRLDSNQPQHF.

The rearrangement joins TRBV27 to TRBJ2-2; possible D gene TRBD2, 7 bases. The V end was cut by 8 bases, the J end by 2 bases, with 12 bases between. This CDR3 region has 14 residues. The germline CDR1 and CDR2 sequences are MNHEY and SMNVEV (reference sequence). The CDR3 DNA reads as TGTGCCAGCCGGAGCGGGACAAACACCGGGGAGCTGTTTTTT. Translating it yields CASRSGTNTGELFF.

This clonotype was found many times. DNA for the CDR3: TGTGCCAGCAGCCTTAGAGGACTAGCGGGCTACGAGCAGTACTTC. It yields the protein CASSLRGLAGYEQYF. This chain links TRBV2 with TRBJ2-7; 11 nucleotides match TRBD2. The CDR3 has 15 amino acids. The trim removed 6 bases at V and 3 bases at J, leaving 7 bases unmatched. Germline values: CDR1 SNHLY, CDR2 FYNNEI. The variable domain in full, completed from reference TRBV2 and TRBJ2-7, reads EPEVTQTPSHQVTQMGQEVILRCVPISNHLYFYWYRQILGQKVEFLVSFYNNEISEKSEIFDDQFSVERPDGSNFTLKIRSTKLEDSAMYFCASSLRGLAGYEQYFGPGTRLTVT.

This clonotype was detected many times. This rearrangement joins TRBV5-1 to TRBJ2-1, with 7 bases that match TRBD1. CDR3 length: 17 residues. V gave up 3 bases and J gave up 9 bases; unmatched junction bases: 18. Germline-derived CDR1 and CDR2 are SGHRS and YFSETQ. The CDR3 nucleotides are TGCGCCAGCAGCTCCGGGACAGCCAGAGGACGGATAGGTGAGCAGTTCTTC. Its protein product is CASSSGTARGRIGEQFF.

This clonotype was observed at least ten times. The chain joins TRBV3-1 to TRBJ2-1; D is perhaps TRBD2 (5 bases). The germline CDR1 and CDR2 sequences are LGHDT and YNNKEL (reference sequence). There are 12 residues in the CDR3. Trimming cost V 4 bases and J 9 bases, with 10 bases left between them. The CDR3 loop is CASSPPSIEQFF. CDR3 DNA sequence: TGTGCCAGCAGCCCCCCTAGCATTGAGCAGTTCTTC.

This clonotype was counted many times. The rearrangement links TRBV7-9 to TRBJ1-5; D is unclear. This CDR3 has 14 amino acids. Trimming cost V 1 base and J 5 bases, with 9 bases left between them. CDR1 is SEHNR, CDR2 FQNEAQ, per germline (reference sequence). The CDR3 nucleotides read TGTGCCAGCAGCTTAGGTCCCGGGGATCAGCCCCAGCATTTT. Translating gives CASSLGPGDQPQHF.

The chain employs TRBV19 and TRBJ2-1; perhaps TRBD2 as D (6 bases). The V end was cut by 3 bases, the J end by 2 bases, with 17 bases between. Germline-derived CDR1 and CDR2 are LNHDA and SQIVND (reference sequence). The CDR3 length is 17 residues. CDR3 coding DNA: TGTGCCAGTAGTATTTCTGGCGGGGTGGGACCCTACAATGAGCAGTTCTTC. It yields the protein CASSISGGVGPYNEQFF.

This clonotype has only a few counts. The chain recombines TRBV9 with TRBJ2-3; possible D gene TRBD2, 5 bases. Trimming took off 0 bases at V and 6 bases at J, with 8 bases between the two ends. The germline V gene encodes CDR1 SGDLS and CDR2 YYNGEE. The CDR3 spans 13 residues. This chain's CDR3 is CASSVASMDTQYF. CDR3 DNA sequence: TGTGCCAGCAGCGTAGCTAGCATGGATACGCAGTATTTT.

The rearrangement links TRBV14 to TRBJ2-7; perhaps TRBD2 as D (6 bases). Trimming removed 2 bases at V and 4 bases at J, with 12 bases between. Germline V gene sequence: CDR1 SGHDN, CDR2 FVKESK. The CDR3 is 14 amino acids. CDR3 in amino acids: CASSQNGGSYEQYF. In nucleotides, the CDR3 is TGTGCCAGCAGCCAAAACGGAGGGTCGTACGAGCAGTACTTC.

This clonotype showed up just a few times. The rearrangement joins TRBV6-2 or TRBV6-3 to TRBJ2-1, with TRBD2 matching over 14 bases. The CDR3 is 17 amino acids. Germline assignment: CDR1 MNHEY and CDR2 SVGEGT. With V trimmed by 5 bases and J by 3 bases, 6 bases remained unmatched. This CDR3 reads CASSGLAGGSGYNEQFF. The DNA of the CDR3 is TGTGCCAGCAGTGGACTAGCGGGAGGCTCGGGCTACAATGAGCAGTTCTTC.